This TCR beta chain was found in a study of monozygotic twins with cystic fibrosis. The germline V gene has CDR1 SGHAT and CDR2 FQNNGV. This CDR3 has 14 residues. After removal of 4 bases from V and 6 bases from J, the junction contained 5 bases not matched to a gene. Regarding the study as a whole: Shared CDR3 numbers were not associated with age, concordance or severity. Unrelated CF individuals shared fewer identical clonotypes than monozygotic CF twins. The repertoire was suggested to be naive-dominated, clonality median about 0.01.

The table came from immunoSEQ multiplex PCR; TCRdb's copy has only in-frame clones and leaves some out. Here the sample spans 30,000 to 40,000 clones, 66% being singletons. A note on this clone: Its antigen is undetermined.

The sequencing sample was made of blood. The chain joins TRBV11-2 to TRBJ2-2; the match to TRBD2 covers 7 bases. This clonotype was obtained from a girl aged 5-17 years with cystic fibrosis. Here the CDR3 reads CASSYFSGSGELFF. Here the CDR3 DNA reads TGTGCCAGCAGCTACTTTAGCGGGTCCGGGGAGCTGTTTTTT.